The 32 T cell receptor beta chains in this list originate from one sample, sequenced in a study of early T cells in non-severe SARS-CoV-2 infection. One entry per CDR3 protein, called by TCRdb with MiXCR from the 5' RACE reads. The data contain 100,000 to 130,000 distinct CDR3 sequences, over 8.5% of them seen just once; the ten biggest clones take up 6.5% to 8%. Sample: whole blood. The source of these receptors is an adult who was a healthcare worker with PCR-confirmed SARS-CoV-2 infection or an uninfected control (not recorded which).

This clonotype showed up just a few times. The gene calls are TRBV4-2 and TRBJ2-2; 8 nucleotides agree with TRBD1. Germline CDR1 reads LGHNA; CDR2 reads YNFKEQ. The V and J ends lost 0 bases and 4 bases, in that order; junction bases with no gene match: 13. This CDR3 region has 19 residues. CDR3: CASSQDIRRQGASTGELFF. Here the CDR3 DNA reads TGTGCCAGCAGCCAAGATATCCGTAGGCAGGGGGCCTCCACCGGGGAGCTGTTTTTT.

This clonotype has a count of ten or more. The V call is TRBV2, the J call TRBJ1-5, with TRBD1 as a possible D gene (5 bases). V shed 7 bases and J shed 4 bases, with 11 bases lying between them. The CDR3 covers 13 residues. CDR1 is SNHLY and CDR2 is FYNNEI in the germline V gene. The CDR3: CASTGTVNQPQHF. CDR3 DNA: TGTGCCAGCACCGGGACTGTTAATCAGCCCCAGCATTTT.

The rearrangement joins TRBV5-1 to TRBJ2-5; 8 positions match TRBD2. The junction had 10 bases not matched to a gene; V was cut back by 4 bases and J by 5 bases. The CDR3 contains 15 residues. The germline V gene has CDR1 SGHRS and CDR2 YFSETQ. As DNA, the CDR3 is TGCGCCAGCAGCCCCCGGACTAGCAATATGGAGACCCAGTACTTC. This codes for CASSPRTSNMETQYF.

There are many counts of this clonotype. The CDR3 region has the DNA TGTGCCAGCAGTCCCGGGACACAAGAAAAACTGTTTTTT. This sequence encodes CASSPGTQEKLFF. This rearrangement joins TRBV9 to TRBJ1-4; the D gene is possibly TRBD1 (6 bases). This CDR3 has 13 amino acids. V lost 5 bases and J 8 bases, leaving 13 bases between the germline ends. Germline V lookup: CDR1 SGDLS, CDR2 YYNGEE.

This clonotype has a count of ten or more. The chain recombines TRBV7-8 with TRBJ2-7; D may match TRBD1 or TRBD2 (5 bases each). V gave up 2 bases and J gave up 9 bases, with 17 bases separating them. CDR1 is SGHVS and CDR2 is FQNEAQ in the germline V gene. This CDR3 contains 14 residues. CDR3 sequence: CASSLPGRPIGQYF. CDR3 bases: TGTGCCAGCAGCTTACCGGGACGCCCGATCGGGCAGTACTTC.

The table lists this clonotype with many counts. The rearrangement joins TRBV20-1 to TRBJ2-5; D may correspond to TRBD1 or TRBD2 (5 bases each). Germline assignment: CDR1 DFQATT and CDR2 SNEGSKA (reference sequence). Trimming stripped 4 bases from V and 3 bases from J, with 9 bases between. The CDR3 has 12 residues. CDR3 loop: CSANRGEETQYF. The CDR3 DNA is TGCAGTGCTAATCGAGGGGAAGAGACCCAGTACTTC.

This chain connects TRBV29-1 to TRBJ2-7; 10 nucleotides match TRBD2. Trimming removed 6 bases from V and 1 base from J; junction bases left unmatched: 6. The CDR3 sequence is 14 residues long. Germline V gene lookup returns CDR1 SQVTM and CDR2 ANQGSEA. The CDR3 protein is CSVGGTSVSYEQYF. DNA of the CDR3: TGCAGCGTGGGGGGGACTAGCGTTTCCTACGAGCAGTACTTC.

This clonotype has just a few counts. The chain has TRBV6-6 and TRBJ2-7; possible D gene TRBD1, 6 bases. This CDR3 is 13 amino acids long. CDR1 is MNHNY, CDR2 SVGAGI, per germline (reference sequence). Trimming left V 4 bases short and J 9 bases short, with 16 bases between. The CDR3 region has the DNA TGTGCCAGCAGTTTCCAGGGGTTCGGAGTGCAGTACTTC. It specifies CASSFQGFGVQYF.

The gene calls are TRBV12-3 or TRBV12-4 and TRBJ2-2; D is unclear. With 1 base removed from V and 6 bases from J, the gap between germline ends came to 6 bases. The CDR3 contains 13 residues. CDR3 amino acids: CASSLGNPGELFF. In DNA, the CDR3 is TGTGCCAGCAGTTTAGGCAACCCCGGGGAGCTGTTTTTT.

This clonotype was seen a handful of times. The chain joins TRBV5-4 to TRBJ2-6; no reliable D call. The CDR3 totals 14 residues. From germline, CDR1 is SGHNT and CDR2 YYREEE (reference sequence). Trimming pared 2 bases from V and 2 bases from J, leaving 5 bases between. The DNA for the CDR3 is TGTGCCAGCAGCTTAACGGCTGGGGCCAACGTCCTGACTTTC. It codes for CASSLTAGANVLTF.

This clonotype was detected ten times or more. J is TRBJ2-5 and V is TRBV7-2; 13 positions match TRBD2. CDR1 is SGHTA and CDR2 is FQGNSA in the germline V gene. CDR3 length: 18 amino acids. Trimming at V came to 4 bases and at J to 0 bases, leaving 8 bases not matched to a gene. The CDR3 protein is CASSSGLAGVGYQETQYF. The CDR3 DNA follows: TGTGCCAGCAGCTCAGGACTAGCGGGAGTCGGGTACCAAGAGACCCAGTACTTC.

This clonotype has at least ten counts. This chain joins TRBV7-2 and TRBJ2-7; tentative D call: TRBD2 (5 bases). CDR3 length equals 14 residues. Germline V gene sequence: CDR1 SGHTA, CDR2 FQGNSA. With 1 base removed from V and 6 bases from J, the gap between germline ends came to 13 bases. CDR3 loop: CASSLGLHSVEQYF. CDR3 coding DNA: TGTGCCAGCAGCTTAGGACTTCATAGCGTCGAGCAGTACTTC.

This clonotype was observed many times. V is TRBV7-8 and J is TRBJ2-5; D might be TRBD1 (5 bases). Germline V gene data show CDR1 as SGHVS and CDR2 as FQNEAQ. This CDR3 comprises 15 residues. V lost 1 base, J lost 4 bases, and 13 bases lay in between. The CDR3 here is CASSLVGQGRETQYF. The CDR3 DNA reads as TGTGCCAGCAGCTTAGTGGGGCAGGGTAGAGAGACCCAGTACTTC.

This chain uses TRBV7-2 with TRBJ2-1; TRBD2 aligns across 11 bases. V gave up 6 bases and J gave up 7 bases; unmatched junction bases: 8. Germline CDR1 is SGHTA and CDR2 is FQGNSA. This CDR3 region has 15 residues. In DNA form, the CDR3 reads TGTGCCAGCAGTTTTAGCGGGAGGGCCAGGAATGAGCAGTTCTTC. Translation gives CASSFSGRARNEQFF.

This clonotype was found many times. This chain links TRBV5-4 with TRBJ2-3, with D perhaps TRBD2 (6 bases). Deletions cut 6 bases from V and 6 bases from J, with 14 bases between. This CDR3 has 13 residues. The germline gives CDR1 SGHNT, CDR2 YYREEE (reference sequence). CDR3 region: CASNPSRGDTQYF. The DNA for the CDR3 is TGTGCCAGCAATCCTAGCCGGGGGGATACGCAGTATTTT.

This clonotype was seen ten or more times. V gene TRBV6-1 combines with J gene TRBJ1-2; perhaps TRBD1 as D (5 bases). V lost 8 bases and J lost 4, with 17 bases in between. The CDR3 contains 14 residues. Germline V lookup: CDR1 MNHNS, CDR2 SASEGT. The CDR3 DNA is TGTGCCAGCCAAACCGGGACTTATTCCTATGGCTACACCTTC. Translation gives CASQTGTYSYGYTF.

This chain uses TRBV20-1 with TRBJ2-7; D is ambiguous. The CDR3 loop spans 13 amino acids. CDR1 is DFQATT and CDR2 is SNEGSKA in the germline V gene (reference sequence). V lost 4 bases to trimming and J lost 2 bases, with 12 bases between them. This CDR3 reads CSAKPRNTYEQYF. Written as DNA, the CDR3 is TGCAGTGCTAAGCCACGGAACACCTACGAGCAGTACTTC.

The chain couples TRBV12-3 or TRBV12-4 to TRBJ2-6; D may be TRBD1 (6 bases). V was clipped by 7 bases and J by 0 bases, with 7 bases between them. The length of the CDR3 is 14 residues. The CDR3 sequence: CASTGDSGANVLTF. CDR3 in DNA: TGTGCCAGCACAGGGGACTCTGGGGCCAACGTCCTGACTTTC.

The chain couples TRBV6-6 to TRBJ2-3; TRBD1 might be the D (6 bases). Germline V gives CDR1 MNHNY, CDR2 SVGAGI (reference sequence). The V and J ends lost 2 bases and 2 bases respectively, with 17 bases between them. This CDR3 spans 17 amino acids. The DNA for the CDR3 is TGTGCCAGCAGTTACCCTTACACCGGGACATACACAGATACGCAGTATTTT. As protein: CASSYPYTGTYTDTQYF.

The gene calls are TRBV28 and TRBJ1-2; D remains ambiguous. The CDR3 is made up of 12 amino acids. Trimming removed 5 bases from V and 8 bases from J, with 12 bases in between. CDR1 and CDR2 (germline): MDHEN, SYDVKM. The CDR3 loop reads CASSLPDWGYTF. CDR3 bases: TGTGCCAGCAGTCTCCCTGACTGGGGCTACACCTTC.

The chain employs TRBV9 and TRBJ2-3, with TRBD2 as a possible D gene (5 bases). Germline V gene lookup returns CDR1 SGDLS and CDR2 YYNGEE. This CDR3 is 16 amino acids long. The ends were cut back, 3 bases at V and 6 bases at J, with 20 bases in the middle. The CDR3 coding sequence is TGTGCCAGCAGCGATCTGAGCGGCCCCCAGAGGGATACGCAGTATTTT. Amino acids: CASSDLSGPQRDTQYF.

This clonotype was counted only a few times. This chain uses TRBV5-1 with TRBJ2-3; 7 bases are a match to TRBD2. With 5 bases clipped from V and 3 bases from J, the junction kept 15 bases outside the gene matches. CDR1 and CDR2 (germline): SGHRS, YFSETQ. The length of the CDR3 is 17 residues. This CDR3 is CASRPASGLGGTDTQYF. The CDR3 coding sequence is TGCGCCAGCAGGCCGGCTAGCGGCCTGGGTGGGACAGATACGCAGTATTTT.

This clonotype showed up many times. This chain links TRBV20-1 with TRBJ2-3; 8 positions match TRBD2. The CDR3 length is 15 residues. Germline V gives CDR1 DFQATT, CDR2 SNEGSKA (reference sequence). After removal of 5 bases from V and 1 base from J, the junction contained 8 bases not matched to a gene. CDR3 protein: CSAGNSGAGTDTQYF. The CDR3 DNA follows: TGCAGTGCTGGTAATAGCGGGGCTGGCACAGATACGCAGTATTTT.

This clonotype was found many times. The V and J genes are TRBV28 and TRBJ2-3, with D maybe TRBD2 (6 bases). The V and J ends lost 6 bases and 5 bases respectively, with 30 bases between them. CDR3 length equals 19 residues. Germline values: CDR1 MDHEN, CDR2 SYDVKM. The CDR3 loop is CASSRRIEDYVLRGDTQYF. In nucleotides, the CDR3 is TGTGCCAGCAGCCGAAGGATCGAGGACTACGTTTTAAGGGGAGATACGCAGTATTTT.

The chain joins TRBV7-8 to TRBJ2-1; no clear D. This CDR3 contains 13 residues. The germline V gene encodes CDR1 SGHVS and CDR2 FQNEAQ. V gave up 5 bases and J gave up 4 bases, with 9 bases separating them. As DNA, the CDR3 is TGTGCCAGCAGCCAGACTGAGTACAATGAGCAGTTCTTC. Its protein product is CASSQTEYNEQFF.

The rearrangement uses TRBV11-2 and TRBJ2-1; TRBD2 matches 7 bases. The CDR3 runs 16 residues. Germline loops: CDR1 SGHAT, CDR2 FQNNGV. Trimming took 0 bases from V and 4 from J; bases not matched to a gene: 6. CDR3 sequence (DNA): TGTGCCAGCAGCTTAGAACCGGGAGGTACTTACAATGAGCAGTTCTTC. This gives the protein CASSLEPGGTYNEQFF. Filled out from reference TRBV11-2 and TRBJ2-1, the complete variable domain reads EAGVAQSPRYKIIEKRQSVAFWCNPISGHATLYWYQQILGQGPKLLIQFQNNGVVDDSQLPKDRFSAERLKGVDSTLKIQPAKLEDSAVYLCASSLEPGGTYNEQFFGPGTRLTVL.

In this sample, this clonotype turned up a few times. The J gene is TRBJ1-4, the V gene TRBV27; 9 bases are a match to TRBD1. The CDR3 covers 17 residues. CDR1 MNHEY and CDR2 SMNVEV come from the germline V gene (reference sequence). V lost 8 bases to trimming and J lost 1 base; unmatched junction nucleotides: 11. The CDR3 region is CASPGGQGGRTNEKLFF. The CDR3 DNA sequence: TGTGCCAGCCCCGGGGGACAGGGAGGACGAACTAATGAAAAACTGTTTTTT.

This clonotype was seen at least ten times. The V call is TRBV5-6, the J call TRBJ2-7; D call uncertain. The CDR3 spans 12 residues. Germline V gene data show CDR1 as SGHDT and CDR2 as YYEEEE. V lost 0 bases, J lost 2 bases, and 3 bases lay in between. The CDR3 is CASSLGTYEQYF. Written as DNA, the CDR3 is TGTGCCAGCAGCTTGGGGACCTACGAGCAGTACTTC. The whole variable domain, remainder taken from reference TRBV5-6 and TRBJ2-7, is DAGVTQSPTHLIKTRGQQVTLRCSPKSGHDTVSWYQQALGQGPQFIFQYYEEEERQRGNFPDRFSGHQFPNYSSELNVNALLLGDSALYLCASSLGTYEQYFGPGTRLTVT.

Concerning this clonotype: Possible read error: a much larger clone is one base away. This chain connects TRBV12-3 or TRBV12-4 to TRBJ1-1, with D possibly being TRBD1 (5 bases). This CDR3 spans 12 amino acids. CDR3 DNA: TGTGTCAGCAGGCCGGGGGGTACTGAAGCTTTCTTT. Translated, it gives CVSRPGGTEAFF.

This clonotype was counted at least ten times. The rearrangement links TRBV4-3 to TRBJ2-1; a weak D match, TRBD1 (6 bases). V was pared by 1 base and J by 7 bases, with 20 bases between. The CDR3 is made up of 17 amino acids. The germline CDR1 and CDR2 sequences are LGHNA and YSLEER. The DNA of the CDR3 is TGCGCCAGCAGCCAAGGACAGGTTCGACCCTCCCCTAATGAGCAGTTCTTC. This sequence encodes CASSQGQVRPSPNEQFF.

The J gene is TRBJ2-5, the V gene TRBV28; 7 bases align to TRBD1. With V trimmed by 6 bases and J by 12 bases, 16 bases remained unmatched. Germline V lookup: CDR1 MDHEN, CDR2 SYDVKM. The CDR3 runs 14 residues. CDR3 in DNA: TGTGCCAGCAGCCTGGCCCACACACAGGGGTTGGAGTACTTC. It yields the protein CASSLAHTQGLEYF.

This clonotype was picked up many times. The rearrangement uses TRBV28 and TRBJ2-7, with 7 positions matching TRBD1. CDR1 MDHEN and CDR2 SYDVKM come from the germline V gene. The J segment lost 6 bases and the V segment lost 4 bases, leaving 6 bases of the junction unmatched. The CDR3 has 13 residues. The CDR3 spells CASSSGTVAEQYF. The DNA of the CDR3 is TGTGCCAGCAGTTCAGGGACAGTCGCCGAGCAGTACTTC.